The T cell receptor (beta chain) under discussion was sequenced for a study of shared clonotypes between healthy human individuals (TCRdb year 2020). For the wider study: The cohort comprised a couple of women and a few men aged 18 to 49 years. For each donor, three plates each were used for CD4 naive and CD4 memory, two plates were used for CD8 naive, and one plate was used for CD8 memory. To estimate repertoire size and how much clonotypes are shared between individuals, the study performed deep sequencing of blood TCR repertoires from a handful of healthy adults. To increase sequencing depth and limit assay-specific biases, different laboratories used diverse techniques to prepare libraries and sequence TCR repertoires. Per donor, leukapheresis produced somewhere between about 0.85 and 9.5 billion PBMCs.

This clone is a singleton in its sample. Which antigen it targets is not known. The input lacks base qualities; no much larger clone sits a single base away. Other DNA sequences in the sample encode the same CDR3. The study at large found these results: Naive subsets generally had larger estimated clonotype richness than memory subsets did. Rarefaction of sorted-subset datasets indicated incomplete sequencing despite the large sequencing depth. The genetic and exposure-history diversity represented was limited by the small number of donors. Sharing across several donors was observed for about 5% of naive CD4, under 4% of naive CD8, around 2.5% of memory CD4, and less than 0.45% of memory CD8 clonotypes. Pairwise subsampling led to the expectation that sequencing depth would affect the degree of clonotype sharing among donors. Sampling was restricted to blood, and TCR repertoires in tissues likely differ from the TCR repertoires found in blood. Compared with non-shared clonotypes, clonotypes shared by all four sorted-subset donors had higher generation probabilities.

For the CD8 naive samples, CD45RO-negative cells were positively selected for CCR7, yielding a CD45RA+CCR7+ population from which TemRA cells were excluded. Healthy HIV-negative adults with no recently reported acute infections or vaccinations were included as donors. Every donor was a Caucasian adult living in Nashville, Tennessee, USA. Blood was collected by leukapheresis, and PBMCs were isolated by Ficoll-Histopaque density gradient centrifugation and then cryopreserved in liquid nitrogen vapor phase. Analytical flow cytometry was used to check the purity and quantity of each magnetically sorted T cell population. From each sorted fraction, genomic DNA was isolated and quantified by UV absorbance on a Nanodrop 2000c. TCR CDR3 regions were amplified from genomic DNA by multiplex PCR using the deep immunoSEQ assay. For each cell subset, the extracted genomic DNA was distributed evenly across all wells of several immunoSEQ 96-well plates, and each plate served as one replicate. For sorted subsets, roughly 0.2 ug genomic DNA, equal to tens of thousands of T cell genomes, was loaded into each replicate PCR. Purified libraries were measured with a Qubit 3.0 fluorometer, size-checked on a Bioanalyzer 2100, and measured again with the KAPA Library Quantification kit. Every immunoSEQ 96-well plate was sequenced on a separate single-read 150-cycle Illumina NextSeq 550 flow cell. Regarding the original processing steps: Because the immunoSEQ output included only junctional sequences and no quality scores, the filtering could not be the same as the filtering used for full-length reads. Sequences were annotated with PyIR, a Python wrapper for IgBLAST v1.9, and V/J genes and CDR3 were assigned using IMGT germline references. Reads were removed for weak V/J assignments (E-value above 1e-6), missing CDR3, stop codons, out-of-frame junctions, or ambiguous translated residues. A V3J clonotype was defined by an identical inferred V gene, J gene, and CDR3 amino acid sequence. Percentage overlap between repertoires was computed as shared unique clonotypes divided by the size of the smaller repertoire. Three approaches were used to assess repertoire richness: RTK rarefaction, the Chao1 estimator, and Recon v2.1 estimates of unobserved clonotypes. Generation probabilities for all TCRbeta clonotypes obtained by the gDNA method from a handful of donors were computed using OLGA. TCRdb stores this immuneACCESS table with in-frame sequences only. Part of the clones is absent; in the studies checked, under half of the shortfall reflects unresolved V genes, and no reason is known for the rest. The DNA was the basis for D and trimming; V, J and clone size are from that table. The sample data list around 2,000,000 clones, and under 95% of these were observed just once. 1.5% to 2% of the sample belongs to the ten largest clones.

V is cut by 3 bases and J by 9 bases, and the space between the germline ends is 10 bases. CDR3 length: 12 amino acids, cysteine to phenylalanine. The entry retains the CDR3 DNA only, 36 bases that are in frame from base 1. From the germline V gene, CDR1 is SGDLS and CDR2 is YYNGEE. The V and J segments used are TRBV9 and TRBJ2-1, with an unclear D gene assignment. The sample comprised naive CD8+ T cells from PBMCs. Reading the label with the study, this specimen's cell subset or site is: CD45RA+CCR7+. The clonotype comes from a man aged 18 to 30 in good health. Some clones in this sample may be carry-over from other donors' samples. CDR3 sequence: CASSGLAVEQFF. At the DNA level, the sequence is TGTGCCAGCAGCGGGCTCGCGGTTGAGCAGTTCTTC.